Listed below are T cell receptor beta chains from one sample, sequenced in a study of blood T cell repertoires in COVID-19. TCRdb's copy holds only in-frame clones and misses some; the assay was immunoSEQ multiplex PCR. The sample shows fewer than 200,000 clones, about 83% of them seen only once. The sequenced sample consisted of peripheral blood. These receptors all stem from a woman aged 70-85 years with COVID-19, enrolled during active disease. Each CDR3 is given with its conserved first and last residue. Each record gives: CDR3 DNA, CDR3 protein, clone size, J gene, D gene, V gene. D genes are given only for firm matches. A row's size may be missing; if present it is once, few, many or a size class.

CDR3 DNA: TGTGCCAGCAGCCCAGACGGAGGCTCCTATAATTCACCCCTCCACTTT; CDR3 protein: CASSPDGGSYNSPLHF; clone size: NA; J gene: TRBJ1-6; D gene: NA; V gene: TRBV6-4
CDR3 DNA: TGTGCCAGCAGCTCAGGGGCTAGCGGGATGGCCCCGAGAAACAATGAGCAGTTCTTC; CDR3 protein: CASSSGASGMAPRNNEQFF; clone size: NA; J gene: TRBJ2-1; D gene: TRBD2; V gene: TRBV7-3
CDR3 DNA: TGCGCCAGCAGTGAGGACACCAATCAGCCCCAGCATTTT; CDR3 protein: CASSEDTNQPQHF; clone size: NA; J gene: TRBJ1-5; D gene: NA; V gene: TRBV10-1
CDR3 DNA: TGTGCCAGCAGCTATCCGACATCCCAAGAGACCCAGTACTTC; CDR3 protein: CASSYPTSQETQYF; clone size: NA; J gene: TRBJ2-5; D gene: NA; V gene: TRBV3-1/TRBV3-2
CDR3 DNA: TGCGCCAGCAGCTTGGGACAGAGCACCTACGAGCAGTACTTC; CDR3 protein: CASSLGQSTYEQYF; clone size: once; J gene: TRBJ2-7; D gene: NA; V gene: TRBV5-1
CDR3 DNA: TGTGCCAGTAGTATAGCAGTAGGGGGGGACACCGGGGAGCTGTTTTTT; CDR3 protein: CASSIAVGGDTGELFF; clone size: few; J gene: TRBJ2-2; D gene: NA; V gene: TRBV19
CDR3 DNA: TGCAGCGTATCGGGACAGGTCGAAGGGTCCGGGGAGCTGTTTTTT; CDR3 protein: CSVSGQVEGSGELFF; clone size: NA; J gene: TRBJ2-2; D gene: TRBD1; V gene: TRBV29-1
CDR3 DNA: TGTGCCAGCAGTTTATATAGCGGGGGTACCGGGGAGCTGTTTTTT; CDR3 protein: CASSLYSGGTGELFF; clone size: NA; J gene: TRBJ2-2; D gene: TRBD2; V gene: TRBV27
CDR3 DNA: TGTGCCAAAATTTCGGGACAGGAAATGGACACTAATGAAAAACTGTTTTTT; CDR3 protein: CAKISGQEMDTNEKLFF; clone size: NA; J gene: TRBJ1-4; D gene: TRBD1; V gene: TRBV2
CDR3 DNA: TGTGCCAGCAGTGAGATAACAGGGGAGAATCAGCCCCAGCATTTT; CDR3 protein: CASSEITGENQPQHF; clone size: NA; J gene: TRBJ1-5; D gene: TRBD1; V gene: TRBV6-1
CDR3 DNA: TGTGCCAGCAGTTTGCCTACAGGGGAACAAGAGACCCAGTACTTC; CDR3 protein: CASSLPTGEQETQYF; clone size: NA; J gene: TRBJ2-5; D gene: TRBD1; V gene: TRBV28